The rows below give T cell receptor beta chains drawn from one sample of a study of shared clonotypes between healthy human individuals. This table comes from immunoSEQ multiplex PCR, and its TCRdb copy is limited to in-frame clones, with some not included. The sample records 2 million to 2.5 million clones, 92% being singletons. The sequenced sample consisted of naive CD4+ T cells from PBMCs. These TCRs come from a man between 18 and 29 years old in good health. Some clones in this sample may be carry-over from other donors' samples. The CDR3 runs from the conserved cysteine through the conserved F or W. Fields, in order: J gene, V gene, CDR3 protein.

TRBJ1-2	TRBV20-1	CSASPRDRATF
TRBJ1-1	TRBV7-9	CASYIQGNTEAFF
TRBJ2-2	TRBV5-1	CASRWGSGELFF
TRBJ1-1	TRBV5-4	CASSATGPNTEAFF
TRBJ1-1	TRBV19	CASTSTAGVTEAFF
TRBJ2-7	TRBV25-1	CASSEPARGQVEQYF
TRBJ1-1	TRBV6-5	CASSLYRVNTEAFF
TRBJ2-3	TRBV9	CASSVGIAERTDTQYF
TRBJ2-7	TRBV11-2	CASSPGGYYEQYF
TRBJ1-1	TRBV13	CASSPRMLRGDTEAFF
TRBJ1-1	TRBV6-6	CASSTHSMNTEAFF
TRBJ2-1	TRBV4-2	CASSQGGAGGFYEQFF
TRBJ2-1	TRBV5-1	CASSLAGRFSYNEQFF
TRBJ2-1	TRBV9	CASSKTPGSYNEQFF
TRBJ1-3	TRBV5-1	CASSVDPTGGFAGNTIYF
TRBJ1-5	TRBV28	CASRTGGAGQPQHF
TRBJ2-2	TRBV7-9	CASRDTSNTGELFF
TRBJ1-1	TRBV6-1	CASSVFREAFF
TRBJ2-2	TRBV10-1	CASSCLDRNTGELFF
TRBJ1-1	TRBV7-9	CASSYRDRVVAEAFF
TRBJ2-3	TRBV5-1	CASSLRQISTDTQYF
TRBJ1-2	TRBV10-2	CASSPGQGRGYTF
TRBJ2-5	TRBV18	CASSPSWDGQETQYF
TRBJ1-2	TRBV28	CASSSVYNYGYTF
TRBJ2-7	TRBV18	CASSPVPGEGEQYF
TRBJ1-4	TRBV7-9	CASSLGQGSNEKLFF
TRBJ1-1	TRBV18	CASSFAGTDTEAFF
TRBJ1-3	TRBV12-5	CASGLPEDRNTIYF
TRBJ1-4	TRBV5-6	CASSADRGVIATNEKLFF
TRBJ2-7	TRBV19	CASSIWAGGPDEQYF
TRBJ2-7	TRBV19	CASSSGTSGSYEQYF
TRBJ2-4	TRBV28	CASSLQKYSTKNIQYF
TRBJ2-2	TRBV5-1	CASRPGVFGPGELFF